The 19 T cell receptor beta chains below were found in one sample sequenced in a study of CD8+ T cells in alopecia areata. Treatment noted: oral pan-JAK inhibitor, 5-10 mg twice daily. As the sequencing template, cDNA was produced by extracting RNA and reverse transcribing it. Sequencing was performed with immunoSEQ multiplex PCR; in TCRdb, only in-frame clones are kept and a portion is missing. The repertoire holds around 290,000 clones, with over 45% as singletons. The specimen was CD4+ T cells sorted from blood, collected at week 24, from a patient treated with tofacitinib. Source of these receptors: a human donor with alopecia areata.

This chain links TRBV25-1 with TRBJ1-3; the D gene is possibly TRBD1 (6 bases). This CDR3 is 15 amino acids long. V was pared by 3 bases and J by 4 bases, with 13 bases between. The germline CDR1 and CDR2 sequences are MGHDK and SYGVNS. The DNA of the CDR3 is TGTGCCAGCAGTGATACCGGGACACCCGGAAACACCATATATTTT. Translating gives CASSDTGTPGNTIYF.

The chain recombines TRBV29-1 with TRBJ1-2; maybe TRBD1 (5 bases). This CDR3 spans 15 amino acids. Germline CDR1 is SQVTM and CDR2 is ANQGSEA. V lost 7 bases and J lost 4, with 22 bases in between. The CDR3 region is CSAANGGRTAYGYTF. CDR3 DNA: TGCAGCGCCGCAAATGGGGGTAGGACCGCCTATGGCTACACCTTC. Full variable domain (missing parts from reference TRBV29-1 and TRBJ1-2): SAVISQKPSRDICQRGTSLTIQCQVDSQVTMMFWYRQQPGQSLTLIATANQGSEATYESGFVIDKFPISRPNLTFSTLTVSNMSPEDSSIYLCSAANGGRTAYGYTFGSGTRLTVV.

CDR3 DNA: TGTGCCTGGGCCACCCGAGGACAGGGTCCCTACACCTTC. Translating it yields CAWATRGQGPYTF. The V gene is TRBV30, the J gene TRBJ1-2; 8 nucleotides line up with TRBD1. CDR1 is GTSNPN, CDR2 SVGIG, per germline (reference sequence). Losses at the gene ends were 5 bases for V and 10 bases for J; bases not matched to a gene: 12. CDR3 length: 13 amino acids.

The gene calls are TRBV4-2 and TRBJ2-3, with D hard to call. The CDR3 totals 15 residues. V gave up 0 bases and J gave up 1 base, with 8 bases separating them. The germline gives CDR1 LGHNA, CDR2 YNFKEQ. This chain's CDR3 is CASSQDDSGTDTQYF. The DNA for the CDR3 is TGTGCCAGCAGCCAAGATGACTCCGGCACAGATACGCAGTATTTT.

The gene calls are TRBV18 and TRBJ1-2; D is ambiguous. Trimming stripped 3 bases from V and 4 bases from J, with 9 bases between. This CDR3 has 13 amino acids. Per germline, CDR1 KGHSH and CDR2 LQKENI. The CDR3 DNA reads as TGTGCCAGCTCACCTGGGTCTAGCTATGGCTACACCTTC. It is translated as CASSPGSSYGYTF. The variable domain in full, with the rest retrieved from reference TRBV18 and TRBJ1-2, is NAGVMQNPRHLVRRRGQEARLRCSPMKGHSHVYWYRQLPEEGLKFMVYLQKENIIDESGMPKERFSAEFPKEGPSILRIQQVVRGDSAAYFCASSPGSSYGYTFGSGTRLTVV.

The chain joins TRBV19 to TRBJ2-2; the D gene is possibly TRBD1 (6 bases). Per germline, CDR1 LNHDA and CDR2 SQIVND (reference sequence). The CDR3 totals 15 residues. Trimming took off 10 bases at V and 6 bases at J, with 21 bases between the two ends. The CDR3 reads CATLPRGRGAGELFF. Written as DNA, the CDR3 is TGTGCCACTCTACCGAGGGGCAGGGGTGCCGGGGAGCTGTTTTTT.

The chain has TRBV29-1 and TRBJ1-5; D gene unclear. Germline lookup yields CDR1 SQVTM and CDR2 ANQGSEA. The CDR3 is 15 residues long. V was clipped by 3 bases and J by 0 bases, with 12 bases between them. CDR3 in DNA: TGCAGCGTTGAGTCTAGGCCCTATAGCAATCAGCCCCAGCATTTT. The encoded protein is CSVESRPYSNQPQHF.

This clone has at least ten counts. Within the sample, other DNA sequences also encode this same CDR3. The CDR3 region is CASSSDTSGANVLTF. The CDR3 coding sequence is TGCGCCAGCAGCTCTGACACCTCTGGGGCCAACGTCCTGACTTTC. This sequence joins TRBV5-1 and TRBJ2-6; D is uncertain. This CDR3 is 15 amino acids long. From germline, CDR1 is SGHRS and CDR2 YFSETQ. Trimming left V 3 bases short and J 0 bases short, with 7 bases between.

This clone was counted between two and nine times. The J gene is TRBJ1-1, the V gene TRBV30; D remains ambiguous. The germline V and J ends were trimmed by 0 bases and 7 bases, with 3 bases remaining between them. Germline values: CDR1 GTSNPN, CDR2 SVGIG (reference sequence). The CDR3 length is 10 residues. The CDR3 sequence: CAWSVSEAFF. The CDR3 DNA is TGTGCCTGGAGTGTAAGTGAAGCTTTCTTT.

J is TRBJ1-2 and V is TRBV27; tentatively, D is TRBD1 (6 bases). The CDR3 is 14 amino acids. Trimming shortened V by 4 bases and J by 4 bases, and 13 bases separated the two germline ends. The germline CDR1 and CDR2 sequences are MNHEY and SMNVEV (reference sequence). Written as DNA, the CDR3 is TGTGCCAGCAGTTCGCAGGGGCACCTCTATGGCTACACCTTC. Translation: CASSSQGHLYGYTF.

The CDR3 DNA reads TGTGCTGGCAATGGAGGGGGTTCCGTTTACGGCTACACCTTC. As protein: CAGNGGGSVYGYTF. The gene calls are TRBV30 and TRBJ1-2, with a possible D match to TRBD1 (6 bases). This CDR3 region has 14 residues. Germline CDR1 GTSNPN, CDR2 SVGIG (reference sequence). The full variable domain, in which reference TRBV30 and TRBJ1-2 provide the parts outside the CDR3, is SQTIHQWPATLVQPVGSPLSLECTVEGTSNPNLYWYRQAAGRGLQLLFYSVGIGQISSEVPQNLSASRPQDRQFILSSKKLLLSDSGFYLCAGNGGGSVYGYTFGSGTRLTVV.

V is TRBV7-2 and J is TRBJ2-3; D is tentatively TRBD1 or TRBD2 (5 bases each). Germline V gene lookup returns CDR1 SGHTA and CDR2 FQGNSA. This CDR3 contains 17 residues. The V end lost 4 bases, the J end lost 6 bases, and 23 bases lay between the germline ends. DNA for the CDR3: TGTGCCAGCAGCTCCCGGACCCGGGGCGGCGTTTCTGATACGCAGTATTTT. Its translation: CASSSRTRGGVSDTQYF.

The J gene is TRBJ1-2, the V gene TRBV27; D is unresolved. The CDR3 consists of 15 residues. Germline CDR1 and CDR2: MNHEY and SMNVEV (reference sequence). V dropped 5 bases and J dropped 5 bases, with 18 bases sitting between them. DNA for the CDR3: TGTGCCAGCAGTCCGGGGATTTCCATGGGGTATGGCTACACCTTC. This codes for CASSPGISMGYGYTF.

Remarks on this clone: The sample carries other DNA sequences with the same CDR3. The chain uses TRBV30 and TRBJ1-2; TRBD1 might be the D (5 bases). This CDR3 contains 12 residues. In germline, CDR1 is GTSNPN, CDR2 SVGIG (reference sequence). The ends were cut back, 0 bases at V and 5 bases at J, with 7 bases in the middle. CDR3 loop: CAWSVGGYGYTF. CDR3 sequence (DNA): TGTGCCTGGAGTGTTGGGGGTTATGGCTACACCTTC.

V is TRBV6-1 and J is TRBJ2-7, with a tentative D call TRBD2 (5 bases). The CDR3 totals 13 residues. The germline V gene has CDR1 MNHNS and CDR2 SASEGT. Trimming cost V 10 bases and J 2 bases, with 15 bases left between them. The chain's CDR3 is CATQAGGAYEQYF. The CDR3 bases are TGTGCCACCCAGGCTGGAGGAGCCTACGAGCAGTACTTC.

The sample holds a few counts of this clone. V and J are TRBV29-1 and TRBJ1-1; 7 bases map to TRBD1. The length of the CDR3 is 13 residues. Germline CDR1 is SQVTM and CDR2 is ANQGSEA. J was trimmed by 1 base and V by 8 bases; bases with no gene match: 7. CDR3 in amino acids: CSSAGTANTEAFF. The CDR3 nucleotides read TGCAGCTCCGCCGGGACAGCGAACACTGAAGCTTTCTTT.

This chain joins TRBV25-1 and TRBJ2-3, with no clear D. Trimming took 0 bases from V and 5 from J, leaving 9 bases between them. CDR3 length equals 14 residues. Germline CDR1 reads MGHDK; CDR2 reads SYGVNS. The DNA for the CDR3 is TGTGCCAGCAGTGAATATCGGAATATAGATACGCAGTATTTT. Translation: CASSEYRNIDTQYF.

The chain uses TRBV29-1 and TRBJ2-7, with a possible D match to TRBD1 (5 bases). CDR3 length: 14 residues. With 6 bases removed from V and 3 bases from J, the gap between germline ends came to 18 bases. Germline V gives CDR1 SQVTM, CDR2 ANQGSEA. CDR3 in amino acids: CSVLKGRQGYEQYF. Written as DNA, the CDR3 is TGCAGCGTCCTTAAGGGGCGGCAAGGCTACGAGCAGTACTTC.

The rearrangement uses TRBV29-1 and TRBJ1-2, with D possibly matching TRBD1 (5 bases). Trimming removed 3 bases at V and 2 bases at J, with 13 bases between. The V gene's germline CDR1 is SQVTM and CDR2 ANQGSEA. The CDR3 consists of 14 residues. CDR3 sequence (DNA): TGCAGCGTTGATAAGACCGGGACGAACTATGGCTACACCTTC. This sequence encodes CSVDKTGTNYGYTF.